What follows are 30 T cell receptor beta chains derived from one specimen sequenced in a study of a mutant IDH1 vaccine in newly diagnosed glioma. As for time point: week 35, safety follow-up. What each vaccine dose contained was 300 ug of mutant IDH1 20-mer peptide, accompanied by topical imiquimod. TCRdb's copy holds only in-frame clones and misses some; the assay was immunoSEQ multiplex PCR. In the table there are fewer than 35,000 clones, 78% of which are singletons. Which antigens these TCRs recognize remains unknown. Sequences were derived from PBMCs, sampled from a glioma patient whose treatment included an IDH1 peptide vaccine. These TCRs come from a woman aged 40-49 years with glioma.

The CDR3 loop is CASSAGRSSGNTIYF. In DNA form, the CDR3 reads TGCGCCAGCAGCGCGGGACGGAGCTCTGGAAACACCATATATTTT. This chain joins TRBV5-1 and TRBJ1-3; the D gene is possibly TRBD1 (5 bases). Germline CDR1 reads SGHRS; CDR2 reads YFSETQ. The CDR3 length is 15 residues. V was trimmed by 4 bases and J by 0 bases, leaving 11 bases between them.

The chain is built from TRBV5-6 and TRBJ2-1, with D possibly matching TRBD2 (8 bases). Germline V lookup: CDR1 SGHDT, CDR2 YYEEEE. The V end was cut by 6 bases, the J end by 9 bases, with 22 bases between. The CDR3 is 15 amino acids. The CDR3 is CASTPPAGGLGEQFF. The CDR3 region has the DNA TGTGCCAGCACTCCGCCGGCAGGGGGACTAGGTGAGCAGTTCTTC.

The CDR3 sequence: CASSENPLGSHTEAFF. CDR3 DNA sequence: TGTGCCAGCAGTGAAAATCCCCTAGGAAGCCACACTGAAGCTTTCTTT. The chain combines TRBV6-1 with TRBJ1-1; D gene ambiguous. The CDR3 is 16 amino acids. The germline V gene has CDR1 MNHNS and CDR2 SASEGT. The V and J ends lost 2 bases and 3 bases respectively, with 16 bases between them.

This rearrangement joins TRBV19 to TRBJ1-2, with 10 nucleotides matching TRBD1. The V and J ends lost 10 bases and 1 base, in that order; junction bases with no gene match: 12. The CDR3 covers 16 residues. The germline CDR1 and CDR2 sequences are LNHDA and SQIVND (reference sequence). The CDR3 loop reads CATTPRDRGYNYGYTF. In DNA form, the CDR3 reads TGTGCCACCACTCCGCGGGACAGGGGCTATAACTATGGCTACACCTTC.

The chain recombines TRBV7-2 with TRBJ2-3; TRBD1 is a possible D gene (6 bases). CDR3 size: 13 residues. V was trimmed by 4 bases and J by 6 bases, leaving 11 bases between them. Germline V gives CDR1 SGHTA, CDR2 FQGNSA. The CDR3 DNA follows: TGTGCCAGCAGCTCCACAGGGAAGGATACGCAGTATTTT. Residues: CASSSTGKDTQYF.

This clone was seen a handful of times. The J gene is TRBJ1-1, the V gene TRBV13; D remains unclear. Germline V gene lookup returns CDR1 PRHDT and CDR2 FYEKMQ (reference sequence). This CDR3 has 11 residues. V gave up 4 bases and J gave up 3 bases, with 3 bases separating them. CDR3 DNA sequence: TGTGCCAGCAGCTCCTACACTGAAGCTTTCTTT. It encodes CASSSYTEAFF.

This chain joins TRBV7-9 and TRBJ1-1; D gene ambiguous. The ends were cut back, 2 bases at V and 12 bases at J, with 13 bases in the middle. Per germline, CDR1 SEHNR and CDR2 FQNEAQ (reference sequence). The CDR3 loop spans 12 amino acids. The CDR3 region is CASSLYLPGSFF. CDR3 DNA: TGTGCCAGCAGCTTATATTTACCCGGATCTTTCTTT.

CDR3 coding DNA: TGTGCCAGCAGCTTGGACAGAAGAGAGACCCAGTACTTC. This codes for CASSLDRRETQYF. The V gene is TRBV5-4, the J gene TRBJ2-5, with unresolved D. Looked up from germline, CDR1 is SGHNT and CDR2 is YYREEE (reference sequence). The CDR3 consists of 13 residues. Trimming took off 0 bases at V and 4 bases at J, with 7 bases between the two ends.

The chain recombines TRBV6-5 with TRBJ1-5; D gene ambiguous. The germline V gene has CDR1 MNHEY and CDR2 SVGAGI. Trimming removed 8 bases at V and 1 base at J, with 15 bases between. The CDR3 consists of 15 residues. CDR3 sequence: CASSSSRGSNQPQHF. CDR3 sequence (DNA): TGTGCCAGCTCCTCGTCGCGGGGAAGCAATCAGCCCCAGCATTTT.

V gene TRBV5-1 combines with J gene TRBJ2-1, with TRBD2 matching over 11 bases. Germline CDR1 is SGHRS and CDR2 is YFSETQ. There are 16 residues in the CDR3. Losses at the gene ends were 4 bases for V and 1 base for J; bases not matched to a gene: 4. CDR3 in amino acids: CASSVSSGGSYNEQFF. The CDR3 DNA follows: TGCGCCAGCAGCGTATCTAGCGGGGGGTCCTACAATGAGCAGTTCTTC.

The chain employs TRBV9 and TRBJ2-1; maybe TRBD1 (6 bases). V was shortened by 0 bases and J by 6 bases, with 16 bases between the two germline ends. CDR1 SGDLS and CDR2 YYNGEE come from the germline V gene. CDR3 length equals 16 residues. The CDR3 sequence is CASSVEQGDVGNEQFF. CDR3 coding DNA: TGTGCCAGCAGCGTAGAACAGGGAGATGTAGGCAATGAGCAGTTCTTC.

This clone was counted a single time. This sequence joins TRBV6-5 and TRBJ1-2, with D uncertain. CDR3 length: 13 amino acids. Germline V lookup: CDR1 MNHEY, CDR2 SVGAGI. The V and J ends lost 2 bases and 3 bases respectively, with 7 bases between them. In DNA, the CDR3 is TGTGCCAGCAGTTACGGGCACGACTATGGCTACACCTTC. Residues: CASSYGHDYGYTF.

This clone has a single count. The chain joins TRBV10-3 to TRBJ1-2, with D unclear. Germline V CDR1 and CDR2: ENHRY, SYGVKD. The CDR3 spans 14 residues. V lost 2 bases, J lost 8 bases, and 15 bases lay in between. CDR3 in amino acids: CAISEPGGLWGYTF. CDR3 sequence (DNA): TGTGCCATCAGTGAGCCCGGTGGGCTCTGGGGCTACACCTTC.

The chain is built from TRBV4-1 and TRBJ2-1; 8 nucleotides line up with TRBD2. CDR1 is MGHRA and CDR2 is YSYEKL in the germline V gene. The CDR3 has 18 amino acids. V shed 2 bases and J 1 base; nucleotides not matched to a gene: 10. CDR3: CASSQSGLASSSYNEQFF. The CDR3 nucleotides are TGCGCCAGCAGCCAATCTGGACTAGCATCTAGTTCCTACAATGAGCAGTTCTTC.

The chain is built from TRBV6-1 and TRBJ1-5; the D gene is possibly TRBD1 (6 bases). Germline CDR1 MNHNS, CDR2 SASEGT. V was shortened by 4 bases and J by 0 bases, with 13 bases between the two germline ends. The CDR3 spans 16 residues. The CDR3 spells CASSVTGLHSNQPQHF. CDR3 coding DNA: TGTGCCAGCAGTGTAACAGGGCTCCATAGCAATCAGCCCCAGCATTTT.

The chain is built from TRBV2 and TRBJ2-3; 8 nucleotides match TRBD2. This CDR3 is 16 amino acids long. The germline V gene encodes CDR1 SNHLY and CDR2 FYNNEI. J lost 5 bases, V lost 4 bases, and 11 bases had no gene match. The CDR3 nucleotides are TGTGCCAGCAGTGTAGGATCGGGGGGGCTGAGAGATACGCAGTATTTT. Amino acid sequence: CASSVGSGGLRDTQYF.

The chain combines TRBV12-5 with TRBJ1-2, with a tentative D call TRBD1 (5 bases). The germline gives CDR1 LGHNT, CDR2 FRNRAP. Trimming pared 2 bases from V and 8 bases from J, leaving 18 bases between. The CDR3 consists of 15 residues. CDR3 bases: TGTGCTAGTGGTTTGTCGGGACTCCCCTCTTCGGGCTACACCTTC. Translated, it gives CASGLSGLPSSGYTF.

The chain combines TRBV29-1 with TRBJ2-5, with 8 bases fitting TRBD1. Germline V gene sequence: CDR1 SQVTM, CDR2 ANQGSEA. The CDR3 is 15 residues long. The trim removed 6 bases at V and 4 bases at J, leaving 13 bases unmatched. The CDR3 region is CSVQGAARTLETQYF. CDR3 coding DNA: TGCAGCGTCCAGGGGGCAGCGAGAACGCTAGAGACCCAGTACTTC.

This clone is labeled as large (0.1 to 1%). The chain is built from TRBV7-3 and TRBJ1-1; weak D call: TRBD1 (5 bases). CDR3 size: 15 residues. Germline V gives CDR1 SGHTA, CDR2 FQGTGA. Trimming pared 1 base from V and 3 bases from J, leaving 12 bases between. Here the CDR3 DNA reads TGTGCCAGCAGCTTAATTGCCTTGGGGGACACTGAAGCTTTCTTT. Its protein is CASSLIALGDTEAFF. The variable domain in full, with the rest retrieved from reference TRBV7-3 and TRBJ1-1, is GAGVSQTPSNKVTEKGKYVELRCDPISGHTALYWYRQSLGQGPEFLIYFQGTGAADDSGLPNDRFFAVRPEGSVSTLKIQRTERGDSAVYLCASSLIALGDTEAFFGQGTRLTVV.

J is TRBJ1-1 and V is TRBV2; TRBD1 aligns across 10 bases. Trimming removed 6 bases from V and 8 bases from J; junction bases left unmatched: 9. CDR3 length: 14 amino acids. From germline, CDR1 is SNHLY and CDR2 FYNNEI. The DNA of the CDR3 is TGTGCCAGCAGAGACAGGGGGCGTCGGAGGGAAGCTTTCTTT. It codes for CASRDRGRRREAFF. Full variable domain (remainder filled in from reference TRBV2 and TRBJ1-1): EPEVTQTPSHQVTQMGQEVILRCVPISNHLYFYWYRQILGQKVEFLVSFYNNEISEKSEIFDDQFSVERPDGSNFTLKIRSTKLEDSAMYFCASRDRGRRREAFFGQGTRLTVV.

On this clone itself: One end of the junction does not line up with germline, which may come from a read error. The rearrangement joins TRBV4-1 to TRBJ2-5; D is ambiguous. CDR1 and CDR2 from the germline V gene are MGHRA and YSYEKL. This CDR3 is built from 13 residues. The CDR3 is CASGQAPQETQYF. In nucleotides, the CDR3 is TGCGCCAGCGGCCAAGCACCCCAAGAGACCCAGTACTTC.

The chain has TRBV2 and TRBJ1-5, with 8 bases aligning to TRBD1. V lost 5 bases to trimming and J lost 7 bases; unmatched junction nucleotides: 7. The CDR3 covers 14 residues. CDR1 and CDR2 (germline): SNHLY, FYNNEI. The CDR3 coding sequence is TGTGCCAGCAGTTCTACAGGGGGAGAACAGCCCCAGCATTTT. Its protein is CASSSTGGEQPQHF.

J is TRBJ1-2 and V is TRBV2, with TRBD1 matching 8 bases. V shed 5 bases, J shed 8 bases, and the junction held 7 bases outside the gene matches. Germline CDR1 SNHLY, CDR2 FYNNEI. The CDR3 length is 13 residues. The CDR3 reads CASSMTGEVGYTF. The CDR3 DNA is TGTGCCAGCAGTATGACAGGGGAAGTCGGCTACACCTTC.

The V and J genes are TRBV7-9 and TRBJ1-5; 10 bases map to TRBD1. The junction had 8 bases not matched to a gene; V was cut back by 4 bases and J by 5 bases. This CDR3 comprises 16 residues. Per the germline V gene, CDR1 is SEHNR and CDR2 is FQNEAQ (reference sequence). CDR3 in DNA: TGTGCCAGCAGCTCGAGTCCCGGGACAGGGGATCAGCCCCAGCATTTT. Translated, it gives CASSSSPGTGDQPQHF.

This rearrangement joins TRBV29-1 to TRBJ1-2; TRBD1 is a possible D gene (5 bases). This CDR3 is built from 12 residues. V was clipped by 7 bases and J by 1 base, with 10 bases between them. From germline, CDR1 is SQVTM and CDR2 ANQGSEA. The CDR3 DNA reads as TGCAGCGCTGGACATAGTAACTATGGCTACACCTTC. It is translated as CSAGHSNYGYTF.

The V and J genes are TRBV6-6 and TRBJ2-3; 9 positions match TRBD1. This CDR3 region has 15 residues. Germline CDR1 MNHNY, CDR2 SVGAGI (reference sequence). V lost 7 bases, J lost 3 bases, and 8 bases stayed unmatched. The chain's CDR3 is CASTLGQGGTDTQYF. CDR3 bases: TGTGCCAGCACCCTGGGACAGGGAGGAACAGATACGCAGTATTTT.

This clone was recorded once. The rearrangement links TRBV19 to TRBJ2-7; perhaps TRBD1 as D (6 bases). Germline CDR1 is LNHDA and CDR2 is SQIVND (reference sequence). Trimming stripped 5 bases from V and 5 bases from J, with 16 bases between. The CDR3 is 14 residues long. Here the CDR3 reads CASSHRAQSHEQYF. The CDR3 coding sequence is TGTGCCAGTAGTCACAGGGCCCAGTCGCACGAGCAGTACTTC.

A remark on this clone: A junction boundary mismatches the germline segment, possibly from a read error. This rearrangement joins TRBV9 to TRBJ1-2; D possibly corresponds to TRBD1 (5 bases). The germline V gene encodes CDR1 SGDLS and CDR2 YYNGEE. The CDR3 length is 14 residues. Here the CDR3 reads CAISRETDYNGYTF. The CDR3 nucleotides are TGTGCCATCAGCCGGGAGACAGACTACAATGGCTACACCTTC.

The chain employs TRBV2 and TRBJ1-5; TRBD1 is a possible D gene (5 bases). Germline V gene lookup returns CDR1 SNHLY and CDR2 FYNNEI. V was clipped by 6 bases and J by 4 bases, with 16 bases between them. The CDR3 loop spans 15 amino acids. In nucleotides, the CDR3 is TGTGCCAGCAGCCCCAGGGCCTCAGGTAATCAGCCCCAGCATTTT. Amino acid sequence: CASSPRASGNQPQHF.

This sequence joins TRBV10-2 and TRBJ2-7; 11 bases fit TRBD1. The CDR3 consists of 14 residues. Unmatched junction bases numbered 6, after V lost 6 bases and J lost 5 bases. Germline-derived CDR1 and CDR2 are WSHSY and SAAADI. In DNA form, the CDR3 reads TGCGCCAGCAGAACCGGGACAGGGGGGAACGAGCAGTACTTC. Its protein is CASRTGTGGNEQYF.